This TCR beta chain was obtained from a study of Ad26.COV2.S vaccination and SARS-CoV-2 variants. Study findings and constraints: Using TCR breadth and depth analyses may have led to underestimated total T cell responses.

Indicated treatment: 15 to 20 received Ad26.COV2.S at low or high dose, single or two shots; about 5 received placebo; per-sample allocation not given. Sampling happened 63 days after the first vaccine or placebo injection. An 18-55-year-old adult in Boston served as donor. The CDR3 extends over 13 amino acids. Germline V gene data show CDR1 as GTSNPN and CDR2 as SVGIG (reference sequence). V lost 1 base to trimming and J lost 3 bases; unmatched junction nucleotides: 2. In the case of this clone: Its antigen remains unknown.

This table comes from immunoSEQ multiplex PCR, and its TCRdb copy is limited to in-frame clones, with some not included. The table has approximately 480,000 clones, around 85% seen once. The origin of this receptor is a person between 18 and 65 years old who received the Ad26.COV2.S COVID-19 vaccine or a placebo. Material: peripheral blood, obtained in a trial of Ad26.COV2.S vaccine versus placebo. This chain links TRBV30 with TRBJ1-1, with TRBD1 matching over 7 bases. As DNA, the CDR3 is TGTGCCTGGAGTGCCAGGGGGGACACTGAAGCTTTCTTT. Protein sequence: CAWSARGDTEAFF.